This paragraph reports one T cell receptor (beta chain). Other DNA sequences within the sample encode an identical CDR3. This sample is part of a study of blood T cell repertoires in COVID-19. Study in general: Sample material is recorded as cDNA or gDNA derived from T cells, B-cell-depleted T cells, or PBMCs.

Authors' analysis steps: Using reference gene primer amplification, nucleated cell counts were estimated. Method: immunoSEQ multiplex PCR; TCRdb's copy keeps in-frame clones and lacks some. Clone size and V and J calls were adopted from that table, with D and trimming inferred from the DNA. The sample has 200,000 to 250,000 clones, nearly 85% seen once; the top ten hold over 1%. Enrollment of patients from Seattle took place during active infection, with longitudinal follow-up. The sequence came from a woman aged 25 to 39 with COVID-19, enrolled during active disease. Sequenced material: peripheral blood.

CDR3 sequence (DNA): TGTGCCAGCAGCGTAGGGACAGGGCTAGATACGCAGTATTTT. Translating gives CASSVGTGLDTQYF. This chain uses TRBV9 with TRBJ2-3, with 8 positions matching TRBD1. Trimming at V came to 0 bases and at J to 5 bases, leaving 2 bases not matched to a gene. The CDR3 spans 14 residues. Germline-derived CDR1 and CDR2 are SGDLS and YYNGEE. The full variable domain, in which reference TRBV9 and TRBJ2-3 provide the parts outside the CDR3, is DSGVTQTPKHLITATGQRVTLRCSPRSGDLSVYWYQQSLDQGLQFLIQYYNGEERAKGNILERFSAQQFPDLHSELNLSSLELGDSALYFCASSVGTGLDTQYFGPGTRLTVL.